This T cell receptor (beta chain) derives from a study of cytomegalovirus exposure and HLA in healthy donors. Study results and limitations: Reports described diagnosis of cytomegalovirus status by the classifier as highly specific and sensitive. Some TCR beta chains (164 of them) were listed as cytomegalovirus-associated. There were three CMV-associated chains whose specificity for CMV antigens was confirmed in vitro.

As for this clone: Its specificity is not known.

The donors were in the approximately 120-subject validation cohort, distinct from the approximately 730-subject first cohort. Clones were read by immunoSEQ multiplex PCR, and TCRdb kept only the in-frame ones, dropping some. The sample records roughly 140,000 clones, approximately 86% being singletons. The sequence derives from a young woman in good health and CMV-seropositive. Sequenced material: PBMCs.

CDR3: CASIKTSGSYEQYF. The CDR3 DNA reads as TGTGCCAGCATCAAGACTAGCGGCTCCTACGAGCAGTACTTC. The V call is TRBV27, the J call TRBJ2-7; 9 bases fit TRBD2. In germline, CDR1 is MNHEY, CDR2 SMNVEV (reference sequence). The CDR3 spans 14 residues. V was clipped by 7 bases and J by 0 bases; unmatched bases: 4.